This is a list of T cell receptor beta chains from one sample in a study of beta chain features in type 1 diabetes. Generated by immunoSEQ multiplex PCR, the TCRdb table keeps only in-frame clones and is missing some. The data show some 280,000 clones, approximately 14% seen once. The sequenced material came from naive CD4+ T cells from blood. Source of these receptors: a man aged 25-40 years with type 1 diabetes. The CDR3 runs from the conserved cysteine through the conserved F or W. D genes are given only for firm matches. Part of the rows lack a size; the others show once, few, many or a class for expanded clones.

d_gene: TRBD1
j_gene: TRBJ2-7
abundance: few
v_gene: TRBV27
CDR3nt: TGTGCCACCCAAGGGACAGTCTCCTACGAGCAGTACTTC
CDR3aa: CATQGTVSYEQYF

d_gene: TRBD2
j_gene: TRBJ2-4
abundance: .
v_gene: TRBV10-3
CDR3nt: TGTGCCATCAGTGACGGGAGGAACATTCAGTACTTC
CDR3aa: CAISDGRNIQYF

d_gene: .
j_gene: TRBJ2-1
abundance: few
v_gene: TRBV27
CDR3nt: TGTGCCAGCAGTTTCACAGGGTACAATGAGCAGTTCTTC
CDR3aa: CASSFTGYNEQFF

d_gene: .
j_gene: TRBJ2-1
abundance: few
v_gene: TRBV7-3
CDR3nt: TGTGCCAGCAGCTTAACGTTAGGCGGAGGGGAGCAGTTCTTC
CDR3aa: CASSLTLGGGEQFF

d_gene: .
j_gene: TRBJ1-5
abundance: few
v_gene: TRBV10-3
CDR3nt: TGTGCCATCAGTGAGTCGCGGGATAGCAATCAGCCCCAGCATTTT
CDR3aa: CAISESRDSNQPQHF

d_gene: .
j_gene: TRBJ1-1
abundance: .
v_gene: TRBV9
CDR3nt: TGTGCCAGCAGCGTAGTCACATCAGGGCGTGCTGAAGCTTTCTTT
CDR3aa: CASSVVTSGRAEAFF

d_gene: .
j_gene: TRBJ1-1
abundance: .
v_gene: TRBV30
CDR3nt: TGTGCCTGGCAGGTGAACACTGAAGCTTTCTTT
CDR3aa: CAWQVNTEAFF

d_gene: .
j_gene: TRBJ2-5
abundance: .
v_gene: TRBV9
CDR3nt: TGTGCCAGCAGCGTAAGACTGAAAGAGACCCAGTACTTC
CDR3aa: CASSVRLKETQYF

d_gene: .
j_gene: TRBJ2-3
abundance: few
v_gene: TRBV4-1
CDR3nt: TGCGCCAGCAGCCAAGTTTCAGGGCCAGATACGCAGTATTTT
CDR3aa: CASSQVSGPDTQYF

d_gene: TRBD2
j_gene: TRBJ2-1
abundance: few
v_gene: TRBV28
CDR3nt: TGTGCCAGCAGTAAGGTCGGAGCGGGAGGCGATGAGCAGTTCTTC
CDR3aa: CASSKVGAGGDEQFF

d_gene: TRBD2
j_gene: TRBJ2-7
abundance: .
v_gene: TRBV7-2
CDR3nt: TGTGCCAGCAGCTTAGCGTCTAGCGGGAGGTCCAACGAGCAGTACTTC
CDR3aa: CASSLASSGRSNEQYF

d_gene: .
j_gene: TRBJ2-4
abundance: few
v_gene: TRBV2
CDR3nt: TGTGCCAGCAGCCCCGCTTGGGGGGTTGCCAAAAACATTCAGTACTTC
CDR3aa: CASSPAWGVAKNIQYF

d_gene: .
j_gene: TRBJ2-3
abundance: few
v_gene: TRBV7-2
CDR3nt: TGTGCCAGCAGCTTAGCGCGGGCCACAGATACGCAGTATTTT
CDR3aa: CASSLARATDTQYF

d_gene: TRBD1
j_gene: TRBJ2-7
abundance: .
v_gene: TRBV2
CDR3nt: TGTGCCAGCACCTACCGGGACAGCAATGCCCAAGGGGCCTACGAGCAGTACTTC
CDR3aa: CASTYRDSNAQGAYEQYF

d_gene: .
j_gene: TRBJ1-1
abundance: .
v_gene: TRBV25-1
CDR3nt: TGTGCCAGCAGGAACGAGGGCACTGAAGCTTTCTTT
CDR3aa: CASRNEGTEAFF

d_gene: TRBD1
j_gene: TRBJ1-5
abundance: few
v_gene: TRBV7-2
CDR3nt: TGTGCCAGCAGCTTAGTGGGACAGGGGAGGCAGCCCCAGCATTTT
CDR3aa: CASSLVGQGRQPQHF

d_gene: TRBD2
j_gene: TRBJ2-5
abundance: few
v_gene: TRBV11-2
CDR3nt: TGTGCCAGCAGCTCATTTGGGACTAGTTCGGGGACCCAGTACTTC
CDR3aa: CASSSFGTSSGTQYF

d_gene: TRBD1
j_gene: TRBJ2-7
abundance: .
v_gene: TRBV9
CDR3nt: TGTGCCAGCACCCGGGGGACAGGGTCTTACGAGCAGTACTTC
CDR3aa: CASTRGTGSYEQYF

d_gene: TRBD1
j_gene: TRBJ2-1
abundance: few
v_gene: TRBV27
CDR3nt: TGTGCCAGCAGTCAAAACTGGGACAGGGGGAATGAGCAGTTCTTC
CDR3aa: CASSQNWDRGNEQFF

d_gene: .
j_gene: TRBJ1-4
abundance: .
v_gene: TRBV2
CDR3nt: TGTGCCAGCACTACGGACTGGAACACTAATGAAAAACTGTTTTTT
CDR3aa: CASTTDWNTNEKLFF

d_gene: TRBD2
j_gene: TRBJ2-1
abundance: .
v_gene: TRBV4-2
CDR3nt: TGTGCCAGCAGCCAAGCCACCGGGACTAGAATACAGGATGAGCAGTTCTTC
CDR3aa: CASSQATGTRIQDEQFF

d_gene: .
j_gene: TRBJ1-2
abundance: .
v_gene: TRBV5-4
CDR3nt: TGTGCCAGCAGCTTGCCCCGGGACAAATATAATGGCTACACCTTC
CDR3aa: CASSLPRDKYNGYTF

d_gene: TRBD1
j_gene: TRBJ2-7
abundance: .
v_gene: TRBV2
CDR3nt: TGTGCCAGCAGTTCGGGACAGTCCTACGAGCAGTACTTC
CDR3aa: CASSSGQSYEQYF

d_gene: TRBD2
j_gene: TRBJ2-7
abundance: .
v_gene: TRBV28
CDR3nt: TGTGCCAGCAGTCCAACTCCTCCGGCGGGAGGGTCCTACGAGCAGTACTTC
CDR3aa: CASSPTPPAGGSYEQYF

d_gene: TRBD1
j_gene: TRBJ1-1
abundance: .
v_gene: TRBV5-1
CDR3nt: TGCGCCAGCAGCTTGGCTCCTCAGGGGGCGAGTATGAACACTGAAGCTTTCTTT
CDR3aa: CASSLAPQGASMNTEAFF

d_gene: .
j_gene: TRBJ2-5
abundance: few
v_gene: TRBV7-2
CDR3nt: TGTGCCAGCCTAAGAGCCCTCGGGGTCGAAGAGACCCAGTACTTC
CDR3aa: CASLRALGVEETQYF

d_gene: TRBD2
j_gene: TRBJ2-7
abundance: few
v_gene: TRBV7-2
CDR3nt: TGTGCCAGCAGCTTAGTGGGGTCGGGAGGAACCCACGAGCAGTACTTC
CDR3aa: CASSLVGSGGTHEQYF

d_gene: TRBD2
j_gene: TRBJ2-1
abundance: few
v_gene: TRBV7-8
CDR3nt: TGTGCCAGCCGGCTGGGACTAGCGGTCGAGTACAATGAGCAGTTCTTC
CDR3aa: CASRLGLAVEYNEQFF

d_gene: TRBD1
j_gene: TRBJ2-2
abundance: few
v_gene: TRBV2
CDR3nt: TGTGCCAGCAAGAGGACAGGGGCAAACACCGGGGAGCTGTTTTTT
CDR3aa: CASKRTGANTGELFF

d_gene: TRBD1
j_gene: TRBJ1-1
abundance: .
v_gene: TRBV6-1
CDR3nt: TGTGCCAGCAGGGGGGACAGGTGGAACACTGAAGCTTTCTTT
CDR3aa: CASRGDRWNTEAFF

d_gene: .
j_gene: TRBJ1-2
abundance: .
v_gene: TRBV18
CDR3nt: TGTGCCAGCTCGCAGGGCCCGATGGAAGGCTACACCTTC
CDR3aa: CASSQGPMEGYTF

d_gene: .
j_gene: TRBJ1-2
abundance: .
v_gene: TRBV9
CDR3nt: TGTGCCAGCAGCGTAGGAGACAGCTATGGCTACACCTTC
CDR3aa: CASSVGDSYGYTF